This is a list of T cell receptor beta chains from one sample in a study of cytomegalovirus exposure and HLA in healthy donors. Using immunoSEQ multiplex PCR, the repertoire was profiled, and TCRdb retains in-frame clones only, with some absent. The sample holds about 76,000 clones. What was sequenced was PBMCs. All receptors derive from a woman in her forties in good health and CMV-seropositive. Both conserved end residues are part of each CDR3. The D gene is left open where the match is weak. The size field is filled for only some rows; it gives once, few, many or a size class.

j_call,v_call,clone_size,d_call,cdr3_aa,cdr3_nt
TRBJ2-6,TRBV7-3,.,TRBD2,CASSLRGGSGANVLTF,TGTGCCAGCAGCTTAAGGGGGGGCTCTGGGGCCAACGTCCTGACTTTC
TRBJ1-2,TRBV19,.,TRBD1,CASSPQGQGGYGYTF,TGTGCCAGTAGTCCTCAAGGACAGGGAGGCTATGGCTACACCTTC
TRBJ2-7,TRBV6-1,.,TRBD1,CASTQDRGYEQYF,TGTGCCAGCACCCAAGACAGGGGGTACGAGCAGTACTTC
TRBJ1-5,TRBV9,.,.,CASSFTENQPQHF,TGTGCCAGCAGCTTTACAGAGAATCAGCCCCAGCATTTT
TRBJ2-3,TRBV11-3,.,.,CASSSPGLNTDTQYF,TGTGCCAGCAGCTCGCCGGGACTTAACACAGATACGCAGTATTTT
TRBJ2-7,TRBV6-1,.,.,CASSAQQGQSYEQYF,TGTGCCAGCAGTGCCCAACAGGGTCAGAGTTACGAGCAGTACTTC
TRBJ1-1,TRBV9,.,.,CASSVDSLYTEAFF,TGTGCCAGCAGCGTGGACAGTTTGTACACTGAAGCTTTCTTT
TRBJ1-2,TRBV28,.,TRBD1,CASSDPYRGFYGYTF,TGTGCCAGCAGTGATCCGTACAGGGGCTTCTATGGCTACACCTTC
TRBJ1-1,TRBV2,.,.,CASVSQPNTEAFF,TGTGCCAGCGTTAGCCAGCCGAACACTGAAGCTTTCTTT
TRBJ2-1,TRBV27,.,TRBD1,CASSPLMTGTGPNEQFF,TGTGCCAGCAGTCCCCTAATGACCGGGACAGGACCCAATGAGCAGTTCTTC
TRBJ1-5,TRBV6-5,.,.,CASSYSRDTDQPQHF,TGTGCCAGCAGTTACTCGAGAGACACGGATCAGCCCCAGCATTTT
TRBJ1-3,TRBV10-3,.,.,CAIRTDISGNTIYF,TGTGCCATCAGGACAGATATCTCTGGAAACACCATATATTTT
TRBJ2-5,TRBV9,.,.,CASSVSNGESQETQYF,TGTGCCAGCAGCGTATCCAACGGGGAGAGCCAAGAGACCCAGTACTTC
TRBJ1-1,TRBV15,.,.,CATSRGYIKTEAFF,TGTGCCACCAGCAGAGGGTACATAAAGACTGAAGCTTTCTTT
TRBJ1-5,TRBV5-6,.,.,CASSQYSNQPQHF,TGTGCCAGCAGCCAGTATAGCAATCAGCCCCAGCATTTT
TRBJ1-3,TRBV29-1,.,TRBD1,CSVGQGNTIYF,TGCAGCGTCGGACAGGGGAACACCATATATTTT
TRBJ2-7,TRBV5-1,.,.,CASSLATGYEQYF,TGCGCCAGCAGCTTGGCCACGGGCTACGAGCAGTACTTC
TRBJ2-1,TRBV28,.,.,CASSLSGEQFF,TGTGCCAGCAGTTTATCGGGTGAGCAGTTCTTC
TRBJ2-7,TRBV10-3,.,TRBD1,CAISDPGQGGYEQYF,TGTGCCATCAGTGATCCGGGACAGGGGGGCTACGAGCAGTACTTC
TRBJ1-1,TRBV7-3,.,TRBD1,CASSLTGGNTEAFF,TGTGCCAGCAGCTTAACAGGGGGCAACACTGAAGCTTTCTTT
TRBJ2-7,TRBV6-6,.,.,CASRRGWVGYEQYF,TGTGCCAGCAGAAGAGGGTGGGTGGGATACGAGCAGTACTTC
TRBJ1-2,TRBV9,.,.,CASSAGVGDYGYTF,TGTGCCAGCAGCGCAGGTGTAGGGGATTATGGCTACACCTTC
TRBJ1-2,TRBV7-2,.,.,CASSLDQAGEGGYTF,TGTGCCAGCAGCTTAGACCAGGCGGGGGAGGGAGGCTACACCTTC
TRBJ1-5,TRBV7-3,.,.,CASSPLVRAGRDNQPQHF,TGTGCCAGCAGCCCCTTAGTTAGGGCAGGGAGGGACAATCAGCCCCAGCATTTT
TRBJ2-3,TRBV5-1,.,.,CASSLLGAGDTQYF,TGCGCCAGCAGCTTGTTGGGGGCTGGTGATACGCAGTATTTT
TRBJ1-1,TRBV5-5,.,.,CASSQGTYTEAFF,TGTGCCAGCAGCCAAGGGACATACACTGAAGCTTTCTTT
TRBJ2-7,TRBV6-6,medium-sized,.,CASSYAGAGEQYF,TGTGCCAGCAGTTACGCGGGGGCAGGGGAGCAGTACTTC
TRBJ1-2,TRBV28,.,TRBD1,CASSLDRGKYGYTF,TGTGCCAGCAGTTTAGACAGGGGGAAGTATGGCTACACCTTC
TRBJ1-1,TRBV7-9,.,.,CASSLTEEAFF,TGTGCCAGCAGTTTGACGGAGGAAGCTTTCTTT
TRBJ2-3,TRBV19,.,.,CASSIGRRGDTQYF,TGTGCCAGTAGTATTGGCCGGCGGGGAGATACGCAGTATTTT
TRBJ2-7,TRBV11-1,.,.,CASSLLAPGGYEQYF,TGTGCCAGCAGCCTTCTAGCTCCCGGGGGATACGAGCAGTACTTC
TRBJ2-7,TRBV9,.,TRBD2,CASSVEASGRAGEQYF,TGTGCCAGCAGCGTAGAAGCTAGCGGGAGGGCTGGGGAGCAGTACTTC
TRBJ2-4,TRBV4-1,.,TRBD1,CASSTRDRGIGKNIQYF,TGCGCCAGCAGCACCCGGGACAGGGGGATCGGCAAAAACATTCAGTACTTC
TRBJ1-1,TRBV5-1,.,TRBD1,CASSLSGQGAEAFF,TGCGCCAGCAGCCTGTCGGGACAGGGGGCTGAAGCTTTCTTT
TRBJ1-5,TRBV19,.,TRBD1,CASSLRDLQGRRINQPQHF,TGTGCCAGTAGCTTGAGGGACCTACAGGGGAGAAGGATCAATCAGCCCCAGCATTTT
TRBJ2-2,TRBV7-2,.,.,CASSLMQGTTGELFF,TGTGCCAGCAGCTTAATGCAGGGGACCACCGGGGAGCTGTTTTTT
TRBJ2-3,TRBV9,.,TRBD2,CASSVGGSPVLDTQYF,TGTGCCAGCAGCGTTGGCGGGAGTCCCGTTTTAGATACGCAGTATTTT
TRBJ1-1,TRBV7-3,.,.,CASSPGGSSTEAFF,TGTGCCAGCAGCCCTGGGGGGTCCTCCACTGAAGCTTTCTTT
TRBJ2-7,TRBV14,.,TRBD1,CASSFRDRRPYEQYF,TGTGCCAGCAGCTTCCGGGACAGAAGACCCTACGAGCAGTACTTC
TRBJ1-2,TRBV28,.,.,CASSWSTDGYTF,TGTGCCAGCAGTTGGTCTACGGATGGCTACACCTTC
TRBJ2-7,TRBV9,.,TRBD1,CASSLGTGHYEQYF,TGTGCCAGCAGCCTCGGGACAGGACACTACGAGCAGTACTTC
TRBJ2-1,TRBV2,.,TRBD2,CAGGTSGDNEQFF,TGTGCCGGCGGGACTAGCGGGGACAATGAGCAGTTCTTC
TRBJ2-1,TRBV9,.,TRBD2,CASSVGGTSGIRYNEQFF,TGTGCCAGCAGCGTAGGGGGGACTAGCGGGATTCGGTACAATGAGCAGTTCTTC
TRBJ2-3,TRBV25-1,.,TRBD2,CAAGENTSTDTQYF,TGTGCTGCGGGGGAGAATACTAGCACAGATACGCAGTATTTT
TRBJ1-2,TRBV5-6,.,.,CASGQGSYGYTF,TGTGCCAGCGGGCAGGGTTCCTATGGCTACACCTTC
TRBJ2-7,TRBV15,.,TRBD1,CATSRERDRGYEQYF,TGTGCCACCAGCAGAGAGCGGGACAGGGGCTACGAGCAGTACTTC
TRBJ2-1,TRBV4-3,.,TRBD2,CASSQVSGGADEQFF,TGCGCCAGCAGCCAAGTTAGCGGGGGGGCTGATGAGCAGTTCTTC
TRBJ2-5,TRBV11-2,.,TRBD2,CASSPNWGEGQKTQYF,TGTGCCAGCAGCCCTAATTGGGGGGAGGGCCAGAAGACCCAGTACTTC
TRBJ1-1,TRBV29-1,.,.,CSVVRMNTEAFF,TGCAGCGTTGTCAGAATGAACACTGAAGCTTTCTTT
TRBJ2-1,TRBV19,.,.,CASSISDWELGEQFF,TGTGCCAGTAGTATATCGGACTGGGAACTAGGGGAGCAGTTCTTC
TRBJ2-2,TRBV9,.,.,CASSVWGGNTGELFF,TGTGCCAGCAGCGTATGGGGAGGAAACACCGGGGAGCTGTTTTTT
TRBJ1-6,TRBV7-9,.,.,CASSLEAIGDSPLHF,TGTGCCAGCAGCTTAGAAGCCATCGGAGATTCACCCCTCCACTTT
TRBJ1-2,TRBV4-1,.,.,CASSQVGLGGYTF,TGCGCCAGCAGCCAAGTGGGACTTGGAGGCTACACCTTC
TRBJ2-5,TRBV2,.,.,CASSEEETQYF,TGTGCCAGCAGTGAGGAGGAGACCCAGTACTTC
TRBJ1-1,TRBV21-1,.,.,CASSKVHGAGRVPEAFF,TGTGCCAGCAGCAAAGTCCATGGTGCAGGGAGGGTCCCTGAAGCTTTCTTT